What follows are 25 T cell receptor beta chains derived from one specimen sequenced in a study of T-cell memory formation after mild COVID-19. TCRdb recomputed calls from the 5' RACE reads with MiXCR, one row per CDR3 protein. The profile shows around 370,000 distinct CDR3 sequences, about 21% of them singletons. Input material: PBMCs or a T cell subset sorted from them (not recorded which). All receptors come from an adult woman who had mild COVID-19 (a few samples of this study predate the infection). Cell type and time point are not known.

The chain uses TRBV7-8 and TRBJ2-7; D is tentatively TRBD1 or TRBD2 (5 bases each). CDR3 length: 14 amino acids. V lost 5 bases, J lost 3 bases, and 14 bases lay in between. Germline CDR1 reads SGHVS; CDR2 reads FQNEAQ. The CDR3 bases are TGTGCCAGCAGCCCCCGGGACGGCGACTACGAGCAGTACTTC. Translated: CASSPRDGDYEQYF.

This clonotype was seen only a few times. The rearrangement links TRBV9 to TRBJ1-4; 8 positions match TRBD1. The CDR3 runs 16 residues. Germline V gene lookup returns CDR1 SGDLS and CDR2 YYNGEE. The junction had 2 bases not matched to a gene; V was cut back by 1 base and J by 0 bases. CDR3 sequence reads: CASSVSGQATNEKLFF. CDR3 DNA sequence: TGTGCCAGCAGCGTATCGGGACAGGCAACTAATGAAAAACTGTTTTTT.

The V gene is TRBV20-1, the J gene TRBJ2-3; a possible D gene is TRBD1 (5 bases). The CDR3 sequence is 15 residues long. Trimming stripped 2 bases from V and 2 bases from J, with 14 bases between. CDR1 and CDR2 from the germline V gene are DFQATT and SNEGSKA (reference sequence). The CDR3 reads CSARWGVGYTDTQYF. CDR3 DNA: TGCAGTGCTAGATGGGGCGTGGGGTACACAGATACGCAGTATTTT.

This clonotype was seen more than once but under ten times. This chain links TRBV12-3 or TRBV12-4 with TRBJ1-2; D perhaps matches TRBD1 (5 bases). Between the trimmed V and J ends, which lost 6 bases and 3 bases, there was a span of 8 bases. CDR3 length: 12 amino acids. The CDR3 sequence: CASRVGDYGYTF. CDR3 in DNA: TGTGCCAGCAGAGTGGGGGACTATGGCTACACCTTC.

The CDR3 region is CASSLTQDMNTEAFF. As DNA, the CDR3 is TGTGCCAGCAGCCTCACCCAAGACATGAACACTGAAGCTTTCTTT. The V and J genes are TRBV12-3 or TRBV12-4 and TRBJ1-1; the D is unclear. This CDR3 is 15 amino acids long. Trimming removed 6 bases from V and 0 bases from J, with 14 bases in between.

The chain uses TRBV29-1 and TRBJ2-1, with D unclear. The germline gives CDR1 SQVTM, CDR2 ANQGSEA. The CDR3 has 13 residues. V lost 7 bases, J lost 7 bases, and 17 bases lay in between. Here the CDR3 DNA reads TGCAGCGCCCGTTCTGGAATCGGGAATGAGCAGTTCTTC. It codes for CSARSGIGNEQFF.

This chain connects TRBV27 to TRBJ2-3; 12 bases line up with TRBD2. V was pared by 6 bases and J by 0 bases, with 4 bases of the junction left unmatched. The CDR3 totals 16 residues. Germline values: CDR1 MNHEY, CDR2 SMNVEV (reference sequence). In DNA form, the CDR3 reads TGTGCCAGCAGGGATCTAGCGGGAGGGAGCACAGATACGCAGTATTTT. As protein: CASRDLAGGSTDTQYF.

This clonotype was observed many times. The CDR3 spells CASSEDGASGANVLTF. Here the CDR3 DNA reads TGTGCCAGCAGTGAAGACGGAGCCTCTGGGGCCAACGTCCTGACTTTC. The gene calls are TRBV6-1 and TRBJ2-6; no definite D call. The CDR3 consists of 16 residues. V was trimmed by 1 base and J by 0 bases, leaving 7 bases between them. Germline V gene lookup returns CDR1 MNHNS and CDR2 SASEGT.

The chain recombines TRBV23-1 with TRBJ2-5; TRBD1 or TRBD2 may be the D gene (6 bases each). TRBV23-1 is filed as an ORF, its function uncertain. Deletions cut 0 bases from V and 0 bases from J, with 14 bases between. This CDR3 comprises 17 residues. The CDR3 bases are TGCGCCAGCAGTCAATCCGATTTAGGGGGGAACCAAGAGACCCAGTACTTC. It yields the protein CASSQSDLGGNQETQYF.

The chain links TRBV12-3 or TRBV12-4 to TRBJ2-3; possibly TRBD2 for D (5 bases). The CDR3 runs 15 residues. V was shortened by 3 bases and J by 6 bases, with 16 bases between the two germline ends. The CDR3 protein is CASSLVFPRGDTQYF. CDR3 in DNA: TGTGCCAGCAGTTTGGTCTTTCCACGAGGGGATACGCAGTATTTT.

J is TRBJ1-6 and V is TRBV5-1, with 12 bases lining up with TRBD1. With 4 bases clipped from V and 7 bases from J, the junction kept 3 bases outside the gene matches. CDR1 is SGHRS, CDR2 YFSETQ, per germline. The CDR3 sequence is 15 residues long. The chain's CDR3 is CASSAGQGANSPLHF. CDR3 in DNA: TGCGCCAGCAGCGCGGGACAGGGGGCGAATTCACCCCTCCACTTT.

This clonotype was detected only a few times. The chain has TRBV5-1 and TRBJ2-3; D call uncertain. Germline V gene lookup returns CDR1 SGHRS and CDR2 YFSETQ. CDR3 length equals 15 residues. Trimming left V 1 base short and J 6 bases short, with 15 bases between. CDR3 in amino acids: CASSLSTTASDTQYF. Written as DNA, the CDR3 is TGCGCCAGCAGCTTGTCGACAACTGCGAGCGATACGCAGTATTTT.

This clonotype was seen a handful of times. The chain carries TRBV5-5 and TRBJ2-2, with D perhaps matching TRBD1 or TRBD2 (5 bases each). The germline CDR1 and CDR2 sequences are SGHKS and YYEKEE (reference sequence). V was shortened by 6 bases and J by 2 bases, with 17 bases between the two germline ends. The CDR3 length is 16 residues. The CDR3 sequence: CASTITSGPNTGELFF. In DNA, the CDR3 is TGTGCCAGCACCATCACCTCGGGACCCAACACCGGGGAGCTGTTTTTT.

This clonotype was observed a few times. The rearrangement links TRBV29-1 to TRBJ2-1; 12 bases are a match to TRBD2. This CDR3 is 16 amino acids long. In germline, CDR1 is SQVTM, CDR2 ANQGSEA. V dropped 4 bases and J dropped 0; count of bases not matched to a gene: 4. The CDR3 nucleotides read TGCAGCGTTGCTAAGACTAGCGGGGGCTCCTACAATGAGCAGTTCTTC. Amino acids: CSVAKTSGGSYNEQFF.

Here the CDR3 reads CAISESGEPSGNTIYF. The CDR3 DNA follows: TGTGCCATCAGTGAGTCTGGGGAGCCCTCCGGAAACACCATATATTTT. The J gene is TRBJ1-3, the V gene TRBV10-3, with unresolved D. The CDR3 is made up of 16 amino acids. CDR1 and CDR2 (germline): ENHRY, SYGVKD. Deletions cut 0 bases from V and 4 bases from J, with 13 bases between.

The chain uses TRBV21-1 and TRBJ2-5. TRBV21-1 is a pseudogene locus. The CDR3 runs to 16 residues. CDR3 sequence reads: CASSKRKAETQETQYF. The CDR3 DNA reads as TGTGCCAGCAGCAAAAGGAAGGCGGAGACCCAAGAGACCCAGTACTTC.

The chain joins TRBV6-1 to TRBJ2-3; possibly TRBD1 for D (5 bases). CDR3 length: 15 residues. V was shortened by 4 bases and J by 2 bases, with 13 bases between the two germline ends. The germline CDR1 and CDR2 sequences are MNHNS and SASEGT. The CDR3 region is CASSARQTSTDTQYF. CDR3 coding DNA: TGTGCCAGCAGTGCCAGACAGACTTCCACAGATACGCAGTATTTT.

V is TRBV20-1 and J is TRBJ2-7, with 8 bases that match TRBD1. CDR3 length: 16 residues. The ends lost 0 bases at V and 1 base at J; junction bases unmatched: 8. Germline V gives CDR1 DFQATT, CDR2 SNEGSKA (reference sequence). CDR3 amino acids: CSARDPLQGVSYEQYF. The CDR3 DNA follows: TGCAGTGCTAGAGATCCCTTACAGGGGGTGTCCTACGAGCAGTACTTC.

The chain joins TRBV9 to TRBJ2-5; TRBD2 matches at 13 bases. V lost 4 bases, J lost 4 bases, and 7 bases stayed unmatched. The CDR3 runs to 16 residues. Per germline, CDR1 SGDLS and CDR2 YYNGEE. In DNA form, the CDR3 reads TGTGCCAGCAGCCCGACTAGCGGGGGGAAGGGAGAGACCCAGTACTTC. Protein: CASSPTSGGKGETQYF.

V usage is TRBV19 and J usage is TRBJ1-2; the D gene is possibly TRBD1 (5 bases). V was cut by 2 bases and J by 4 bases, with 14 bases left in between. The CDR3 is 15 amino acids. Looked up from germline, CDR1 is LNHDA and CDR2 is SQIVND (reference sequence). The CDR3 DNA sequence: TGTGCCAGTAGTATAATTCCGGGGCTCGGCTATGGCTACACCTTC. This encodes CASSIIPGLGYGYTF.

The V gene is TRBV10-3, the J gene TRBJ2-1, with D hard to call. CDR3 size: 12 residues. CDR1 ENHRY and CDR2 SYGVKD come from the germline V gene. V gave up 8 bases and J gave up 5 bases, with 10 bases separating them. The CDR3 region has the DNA TGTGCCATCGAAGGCATCGACAATGAGCAGTTCTTC. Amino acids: CAIEGIDNEQFF.

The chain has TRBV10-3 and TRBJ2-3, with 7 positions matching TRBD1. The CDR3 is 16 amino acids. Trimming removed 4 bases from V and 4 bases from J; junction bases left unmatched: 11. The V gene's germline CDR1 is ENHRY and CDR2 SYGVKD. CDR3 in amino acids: CAISADRPEGSDTQYF. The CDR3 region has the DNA TGTGCCATCAGTGCGGACAGGCCTGAGGGATCAGATACGCAGTATTTT.

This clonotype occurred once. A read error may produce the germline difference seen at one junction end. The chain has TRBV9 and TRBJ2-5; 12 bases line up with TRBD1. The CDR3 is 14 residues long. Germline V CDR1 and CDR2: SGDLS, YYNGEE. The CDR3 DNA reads TGTGCCAGCACCGGGACAGGGGGCCAACAGACCCAGTACTTC. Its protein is CASTGTGGQQTQYF.

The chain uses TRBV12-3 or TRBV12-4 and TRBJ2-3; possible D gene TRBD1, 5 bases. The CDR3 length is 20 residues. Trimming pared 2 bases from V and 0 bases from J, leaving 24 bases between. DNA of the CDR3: TGTGCCAGCAGTTTATCCAGGGTGCGAGTCGAAGGCTCTAGCACAGATACGCAGTATTTT. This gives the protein CASSLSRVRVEGSSTDTQYF.

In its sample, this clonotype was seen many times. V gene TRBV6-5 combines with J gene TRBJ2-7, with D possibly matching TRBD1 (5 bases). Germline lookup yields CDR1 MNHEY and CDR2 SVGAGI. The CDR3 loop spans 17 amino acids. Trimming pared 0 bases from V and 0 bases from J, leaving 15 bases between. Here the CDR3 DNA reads TGTGCCAGCAGTTACTCGACTTCGACAGTGAGCTCCTACGAGCAGTACTTC. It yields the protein CASSYSTSTVSSYEQYF.